These 27 T cell receptor beta chains originate from one sample sequenced in a study of blood T cell repertoires in COVID-19. Profiling relied on immunoSEQ multiplex PCR, and the TCRdb table lists in-frame clones only, not all of them. The table has 200,000 to 300,000 clones, 86% seen once. Sequencing was performed on peripheral blood. The receptors come from a man aged 80 or over with acute or convalescent COVID-19.

This clone was picked up one time. CDR3 protein: CASWRKGHCDSYEQYF. The CDR3 bases are TGTGCCAGCTGGAGAAAGGGGCACTGTGACTCCTACGAGCAGTACTTC. The rearrangement links TRBV6-8 to TRBJ2-7; D perhaps matches TRBD1 (5 bases). Trimming left V 8 bases short and J 0 bases short, with 20 bases between. Germline V CDR1 and CDR2: MNHGY, SAAAGT. This CDR3 comprises 16 residues.

The chain joins TRBV19 to TRBJ2-7; 9 positions match TRBD1. V dropped 7 bases and J dropped 4; count of bases not matched to a gene: 11. The CDR3 loop spans 15 amino acids. Per germline, CDR1 LNHDA and CDR2 SQIVND (reference sequence). The CDR3 loop reads CASTDTGTGPYEQYF. The CDR3 nucleotides read TGTGCCAGTACGGATACCGGGACAGGGCCATACGAGCAGTACTTC.

The chain is built from TRBV7-9 and TRBJ2-2; the match to TRBD1 covers 8 bases. V trimming: 8 bases; J trimming: 4 bases; junction bases outside the gene matches: 3. Germline assignment: CDR1 SEHNR and CDR2 FQNEAQ (reference sequence). The CDR3 spans 13 residues. CDR3 in DNA: TGTGCCAGCTCACAGGGGGGCACCGGGGAGCTGTTTTTT. This sequence encodes CASSQGGTGELFF.

The rearrangement joins TRBV27 to TRBJ2-5; D remains unclear. The germline V gene encodes CDR1 MNHEY and CDR2 SMNVEV (reference sequence). This CDR3 comprises 12 residues. Trimming shortened V by 3 bases and J by 5 bases, and 7 bases separated the two germline ends. The CDR3 here is CASSFYGETQYF. The CDR3 bases are TGTGCCAGCAGTTTCTACGGGGAGACCCAGTACTTC.

The V and J genes are TRBV7-6 and TRBJ2-7, with D tentatively TRBD2 (5 bases). The V gene lost 5 bases and the J gene lost 3 bases, with 14 bases spanning the gap. CDR1 is SGHVS, CDR2 FNYEAQ, per germline. The CDR3 spans 14 residues. The CDR3 DNA sequence: TGTGCCAGCAGCCAAATAGCGTCTGGCTACGAGCAGTACTTC. Translating it yields CASSQIASGYEQYF.

The CDR3 reads CAVRQSDNEQFF. The CDR3 DNA reads TGTGCCGTAAGACAGAGCGACAATGAGCAGTTCTTC. The chain couples TRBV10-3 to TRBJ2-1; a weak D match, TRBD1 (5 bases). Between the trimmed V and J ends, which lost 11 bases and 5 bases, there was a span of 13 bases. Germline V gene data show CDR1 as ENHRY and CDR2 as SYGVKD. CDR3 length equals 12 residues.

The genes are TRBV28 and TRBJ2-3, with 9 bases matching TRBD1. CDR3 size: 15 residues. Per the germline V gene, CDR1 is MDHEN and CDR2 is SYDVKM. V lost 8 bases and J lost 4; bases outside the gene matches: 10. The CDR3 bases are TGTGCCAGCCCCCCGAGACAGGGGGTGGCAGATACGCAGTATTTT. This gives the protein CASPPRQGVADTQYF.

The chain couples TRBV5-6 to TRBJ2-1, with D unresolved. The length of the CDR3 is 13 residues. The V gene lost 6 bases and the J gene lost 10 bases, with 17 bases spanning the gap. Germline V gives CDR1 SGHDT, CDR2 YYEEEE. The CDR3 DNA follows: TGTGCCAGCACCCCTTTCGTGGGCGACGAGCAGTTCTTC. Translated: CASTPFVGDEQFF.

This clone was counted a single time. The rearrangement links TRBV5-5 to TRBJ1-4; tentative D call: TRBD1 (5 bases). Germline loops: CDR1 SGHKS, CDR2 YYEKEE (reference sequence). Trimming left V 0 bases short and J 8 bases short, with 17 bases between. There are 16 residues in the CDR3. The CDR3 DNA is TGTGCCAGCAGCTTGGCCGTTTGGGGCAGTGGCGAAAAACTGTTTTTT. Translating it yields CASSLAVWGSGEKLFF.

The chain uses TRBV5-1 and TRBJ2-7; no definite D call. Trimming left V 0 bases short and J 2 bases short, with 9 bases between. The CDR3 runs to 14 residues. Germline V CDR1 and CDR2: SGHRS, YFSETQ. The CDR3, as DNA: TGCGCCAGCAGCTTGGATCGGAGCACCTACGAGCAGTACTTC. It translates to CASSLDRSTYEQYF.

This chain joins TRBV28 and TRBJ2-7, with TRBD1 matching over 12 bases. V dropped 8 bases and J dropped 7; count of bases not matched to a gene: 12. Germline lookup yields CDR1 MDHEN and CDR2 SYDVKM. This CDR3 has 15 amino acids. The chain's CDR3 is CASGPWDRGRGEQYF. The CDR3 nucleotides are TGTGCCAGCGGCCCTTGGGACAGGGGGCGCGGGGAGCAGTACTTC. Full variable domain (outside the CDR3, taken from reference TRBV28 and TRBJ2-7): DVKVTQSSRYLVKRTGEKVFLECVQDMDHENMFWYRQDPGLGLRLIYFSYDVKMKEKGDIPEGYSVSREKKERFSLILESASTNQTSMYLCASGPWDRGRGEQYFGPGTRLTVT.

The V call is TRBV7-2, the J call TRBJ2-5; D ambiguous. Germline-derived CDR1 and CDR2 are SGHTA and FQGNSA. The CDR3 has 13 residues. V lost 1 base, J lost 5 bases, and 8 bases lay in between. The CDR3: CASSLGSRETQYF. DNA of the CDR3: TGTGCCAGCAGCTTAGGATCTAGGGAGACCCAGTACTTC.

Of note for this clone: At the DNA level, this CDR3 is encoded by other sequences in the same sample as well. The chain combines TRBV3-1 (or the pseudogene TRBV3-2) with TRBJ1-2; 7 bases are a match to TRBD1. The length of the CDR3 is 13 residues. Trimming at V came to 4 bases and at J to 6 bases, leaving 5 bases not matched to a gene. Germline values: CDR1 LGHDT, CDR2 YNNKEL (reference sequence). The CDR3 sequence: CASSPSTGNGYTF. The CDR3 nucleotides read TGTGCCAGCAGCCCCTCGACAGGGAATGGCTACACCTTC.

A few counts support this clone. The genes are TRBV10-1 and TRBJ1-1; D call uncertain. Trimming stripped 4 bases from V and 3 bases from J, with 12 bases between. The CDR3 runs to 14 residues. The germline gives CDR1 WNHNN, CDR2 SYGVQD (reference sequence). The CDR3 loop is CASSAIAGYTEAFF. Here the CDR3 DNA reads TGCGCCAGCAGTGCGATAGCCGGATACACTGAAGCTTTCTTT.

The chain carries TRBV6-5 and TRBJ2-1, with 11 positions matching TRBD1. Germline V CDR1 and CDR2: MNHEY, SVGAGI. CDR3 length equals 15 residues. With V trimmed by 6 bases and J by 7 bases, 8 bases remained unmatched. The CDR3 protein is CASRSHGQGANEQFF. DNA of the CDR3: TGTGCCAGCAGGTCCCATGGACAGGGGGCGAATGAGCAGTTCTTC.

This CDR3 is CATARGGRPIYEQYF. The CDR3 DNA follows: TGTGCCACCGCGCGAGGAGGACGACCGATCTACGAGCAGTACTTC. The chain is built from TRBV6-5 and TRBJ2-7; D perhaps matches TRBD2 (5 bases). Trimming pared 10 bases from V and 3 bases from J, leaving 22 bases between. Germline CDR1 reads MNHEY; CDR2 reads SVGAGI. This CDR3 region has 15 residues.

This sequence joins TRBV28 and TRBJ2-1, with D tentatively TRBD1 (5 bases). Germline V gives CDR1 MDHEN, CDR2 SYDVKM. The CDR3 length is 16 residues. The germline V and J ends were trimmed by 7 bases and 5 bases, with 21 bases remaining between them. CDR3 coding DNA: TGTGCCAGCACCAAAAGGGGCACCACTGCCCACAATGAGCAGTTCTTC. Encoded protein: CASTKRGTTAHNEQFF.

This sequence joins TRBV3-1 (or the pseudogene TRBV3-2) and TRBJ1-1, with 9 bases that match TRBD1. Unmatched junction bases numbered 3, after V lost 4 bases and J lost 0 bases. Germline values: CDR1 LGHDT, CDR2 YNNKEL (reference sequence). This CDR3 contains 15 residues. CDR3 sequence: CASSPGTGLNTEAFF. The CDR3 bases are TGTGCCAGCAGCCCTGGGACAGGGCTGAACACTGAAGCTTTCTTT.

CDR3 sequence reads: CATSEMGALNEKLFF. Written as DNA, the CDR3 is TGTGCCACCTCCGAAATGGGAGCCCTAAATGAAAAACTGTTTTTT. The chain couples TRBV7-2 to TRBJ1-4; D is ambiguous. Trimming took 10 bases from V and 5 from J, leaving 20 bases between them. Germline V gene data show CDR1 as SGHTA and CDR2 as FQGNSA. CDR3 length equals 15 residues.

The V call is TRBV2, the J call TRBJ1-1; 7 nucleotides agree with TRBD1. This CDR3 is built from 14 residues. CDR1 is SNHLY and CDR2 is FYNNEI in the germline V gene. Trimming cost V 6 bases and J 3 bases; bases outside gene matches: 7. CDR3 residues: CASSEGARDTEAFF. The CDR3 region has the DNA TGTGCCAGCAGCGAGGGGGCAAGGGACACTGAAGCTTTCTTT.

The chain recombines TRBV5-1 with TRBJ2-6, with 8 bases fitting TRBD1. Trimming cost V 4 bases and J 0 bases; bases outside gene matches: 9. The CDR3 totals 18 residues. Germline assignment: CDR1 SGHRS and CDR2 YFSETQ. DNA for the CDR3: TGCGCCAGCAGCCCGTGGACAGGGTCGACCTCTGGGGCCAACGTCCTGACTTTC. This sequence encodes CASSPWTGSTSGANVLTF.

The rearrangement joins TRBV2 to TRBJ1-2; possible D gene TRBD1, 6 bases. Germline loops: CDR1 SNHLY, CDR2 FYNNEI. V was clipped by 6 bases and J by 6 bases, with 17 bases between them. There are 14 residues in the CDR3. The CDR3, as DNA: TGTGCCAGCAGCGTGTCACAGGGAGGGGATGGCTACACCTTC. Translating gives CASSVSQGGDGYTF.

The chain couples TRBV28 to TRBJ1-2, with 7 nucleotides matching TRBD1. CDR3 length equals 15 residues. Trimming removed 6 bases from V and 3 bases from J; junction bases left unmatched: 10. The germline gives CDR1 MDHEN, CDR2 SYDVKM. The DNA for the CDR3 is TGTGCCAGCAGCCGGATGGACAGGATGGACTATGGCTACACCTTC. It yields the protein CASSRMDRMDYGYTF.

This chain connects TRBV4-3 to TRBJ2-3; 7 bases align to TRBD2. This CDR3 is 14 amino acids long. Germline assignment: CDR1 LGHNA and CDR2 YSLEER. V shed 4 bases, J shed 2 bases, and the junction held 3 bases outside the gene matches. CDR3 sequence (DNA): TGCGCCAGCAGCCCAGCGGGACTCACAGATACGCAGTATTTT. As protein: CASSPAGLTDTQYF.

For the CDR3, the DNA is TGTGCCAGCTGGTTCGGGGGGCATTACAATTCACCCCTCCACTTT. Translation: CASWFGGHYNSPLHF. The chain is built from TRBV5-8 and TRBJ1-6, with a possible D match to TRBD1 (6 bases). Trimming took off 7 bases at V and 7 bases at J, with 18 bases between the two ends. CDR3 length: 15 residues. Germline V gene data show CDR1 as SGHTS and CDR2 as YDEGEE.

J is TRBJ1-5 and V is TRBV27; a weak D match, TRBD1 (5 bases). The germline V gene encodes CDR1 MNHEY and CDR2 SMNVEV (reference sequence). V was shortened by 3 bases and J by 5 bases, with 11 bases between the two germline ends. The CDR3 sequence is 14 residues long. The CDR3 reads CASSLWGGDQPQHF. The CDR3 nucleotides read TGTGCCAGCAGTTTGTGGGGGGGTGATCAGCCCCAGCATTTT.

The J gene is TRBJ2-3, the V gene TRBV10-2, with no clear D. Trimming stripped 5 bases from V and 4 bases from J, with 7 bases between. The CDR3 spans 12 residues. Germline-derived CDR1 and CDR2 are WSHSY and SAAADI. The CDR3 DNA follows: TGCGCCAGCAGTCCCGCGGCAGATACGCAGTATTTT. Amino acids: CASSPAADTQYF.